This T cell receptor (beta chain) was sequenced for a study of somatic mutations in cytotoxic T cells in rheumatoid arthritis. Study-wide context: Sorting by flow gave nearly 100% purity for some V beta antibody-stained T-cell populations, including V beta1+ cells sequenced for TCRB.

Trimming at V came to 5 bases and at J to 8 bases, leaving 11 bases not matched to a gene. Germline assignment: CDR1 LNHDA and CDR2 SQIVND (reference sequence). This CDR3 is 14 amino acids long. Profiling relied on immunoSEQ multiplex PCR, and the TCRdb table lists in-frame clones only, not all of them. The sample lists 15,000 or so clones; roughly 82% were seen once. Sequencing used CD8+ T cells sorted from blood. The sequence was collected from an adult with rheumatoid arthritis. V usage is TRBV19 and J usage is TRBJ1-1, with 7 bases identical to TRBD1. The CDR3 DNA is TGTGCCAGTAGTCCCGACAGGGTCGGTGCGGAAGCTTTCTTT. It encodes CASSPDRVGAEAFF. Together with reference TRBV19 and TRBJ1-1, the CDR3 gives the full variable domain: DGGITQSPKYLFRKEGQNVTLSCEQNLNHDAMYWYRQDPGQGLRLIYYSQIVNDFQKGDIAEGYSVSREKKESFPLTVTSAQKNPTAFYLCASSPDRVGAEAFFGQGTRLTVV.